The 27 T cell receptor beta chains below were found in one sample sequenced in a study of cytomegalovirus exposure and HLA in healthy donors. Profiled with immunoSEQ multiplex PCR; TCRdb holds only in-frame clones, not every one. Altogether tens of thousands of clones are present, just under 95% being singletons, with the ten largest covering approximately 1.3%. The sequenced sample consisted of PBMCs. Receptors were obtained from a man aged 18 to 30 in good health and CMV-seropositive.

The rearrangement uses TRBV13 and TRBJ2-7; D remains unclear. The germline gives CDR1 PRHDT, CDR2 FYEKMQ (reference sequence). The CDR3 extends over 14 amino acids. V gave up 0 bases and J gave up 9 bases, with 15 bases separating them. The DNA of the CDR3 is TGTGCCAGCAGCTTAGGCTCAGGTCCCATCCCGCAGTACTTC. This codes for CASSLGSGPIPQYF.

In this sample, this clone turned up once. The V call is TRBV19, the J call TRBJ2-3, with TRBD2 identical over 9 bases. CDR1 LNHDA and CDR2 SQIVND come from the germline V gene (reference sequence). There are 15 residues in the CDR3. V shed 1 base, J shed 7 bases, and the junction held 6 bases outside the gene matches. The CDR3 sequence is CASSIVSGGPNTQYF. CDR3 bases: TGTGCCAGTAGTATAGTTAGCGGGGGACCGAATACGCAGTATTTT.

The rearrangement links TRBV5-1 to TRBJ1-5; 7 bases align to TRBD1. Unmatched junction bases numbered 5, after V lost 0 bases and J lost 5 bases. CDR1 is SGHRS, CDR2 YFSETQ, per germline. The CDR3 extends over 15 amino acids. The CDR3 loop is CASSLGQGVHQPQHF. As DNA, the CDR3 is TGCGCCAGCAGCTTGGGGCAGGGGGTACATCAGCCCCAGCATTTT.

V and J are TRBV5-1 and TRBJ1-4; 7 nucleotides agree with TRBD1. Germline CDR1 is SGHRS and CDR2 is YFSETQ. The J segment lost 4 bases and the V segment lost 0 bases, leaving 3 bases of the junction unmatched. The CDR3 length is 15 residues. The CDR3 DNA sequence: TGCGCCAGCAGCTTGGGGCAGGGGGGTAATGAAAAACTGTTTTTT. This codes for CASSLGQGGNEKLFF.

This chain links TRBV6-5 with TRBJ2-7, with D maybe TRBD2 (5 bases). The V gene's germline CDR1 is MNHEY and CDR2 SVGAGI. V lost 8 bases, J lost 3 bases, and 17 bases lay in between. The CDR3 length is 14 residues. CDR3: CASANGGSHYEQYF. Written as DNA, the CDR3 is TGTGCCAGCGCCAACGGAGGCAGTCACTACGAGCAGTACTTC.

This chain joins TRBV13 and TRBJ2-7, with D unclear. Germline V gene lookup returns CDR1 PRHDT and CDR2 FYEKMQ (reference sequence). CDR3 length: 14 residues. Trimming removed 4 bases at V and 0 bases at J, with 10 bases between. CDR3 in DNA: TGTGCCAGCAGCTCCGCAGATTTCTCCTACGAGCAGTACTTC. As protein: CASSSADFSYEQYF.

This clone appeared a single time. The V call is TRBV5-1, the J call TRBJ1-2, with TRBD1 identical over 9 bases. V shed 0 bases, J shed 8 bases, and the junction held 8 bases outside the gene matches. Germline values: CDR1 SGHRS, CDR2 YFSETQ. This CDR3 spans 15 amino acids. CDR3: CASSLDPGQGRGYTF. The CDR3 coding sequence is TGCGCCAGCAGCTTGGACCCGGGACAGGGTAGGGGCTACACCTTC. The whole variable domain, remainder taken from reference TRBV5-1 and TRBJ1-2, is KAGVTQTPRYLIKTRGQQVTLSCSPISGHRSVSWYQQTPGQGLQFLFEYFSETQRNKGNFPGRFSGRQFSNSRSEMNVSTLELGDSALYLCASSLDPGQGRGYTFGSGTRLTVV.

This clone was found once. This chain joins TRBV7-3 and TRBJ1-2; perhaps TRBD1 as D (5 bases). Germline CDR1 reads SGHTA; CDR2 reads FQGTGA. This CDR3 comprises 14 residues. V dropped 5 bases and J dropped 0 bases, with 10 bases sitting between them. CDR3: CASSPTGANYGYTF. Written as DNA, the CDR3 is TGTGCCAGCAGCCCGACGGGGGCTAACTATGGCTACACCTTC.

This clone was counted only a few times. V gene TRBV27 combines with J gene TRBJ2-5; TRBD1 matches at 7 bases. Unmatched junction bases numbered 6, after V lost 4 bases and J lost 1 base. The germline V gene encodes CDR1 MNHEY and CDR2 SMNVEV (reference sequence). CDR3 size: 15 residues. CDR3 region: CASSSTGRSQETQYF. In DNA, the CDR3 is TGTGCCAGCAGTTCGACAGGGCGATCCCAAGAGACCCAGTACTTC.

CDR3 protein: CASSLGDRGLGYTF. The CDR3 nucleotides read TGTGCCAGCAGCTTAGGGGACAGGGGCTTAGGCTACACCTTC. The chain employs TRBV7-9 and TRBJ1-2, with 10 nucleotides matching TRBD1. Per germline, CDR1 SEHNR and CDR2 FQNEAQ (reference sequence). With 1 base clipped from V and 8 bases from J, the junction kept 4 bases outside the gene matches. This CDR3 has 14 residues.

The chain combines TRBV27 with TRBJ2-3, with 11 positions matching TRBD1. Trimming cost V 6 bases and J 6 bases; bases outside gene matches: 14. There are 17 residues in the CDR3. Germline V gene data show CDR1 as MNHEY and CDR2 as SMNVEV (reference sequence). This CDR3 reads CASRNRPGQGVLDTQYF. DNA for the CDR3: TGTGCCAGCAGAAATCGGCCGGGACAGGGGGTACTGGATACGCAGTATTTT.

The chain links TRBV5-1 to TRBJ2-7, with D perhaps TRBD2 (6 bases). Germline loops: CDR1 SGHRS, CDR2 YFSETQ. V was clipped by 5 bases and J by 0 bases, with 9 bases between them. The CDR3 sequence is 13 residues long. DNA of the CDR3: TGCGCCAGCAGGGCGGGGCCCTCCTACGAGCAGTACTTC. This translates into CASRAGPSYEQYF.

The chain carries TRBV5-1 and TRBJ2-7; 8 bases are a match to TRBD1. Trimming at V came to 0 bases and at J to 5 bases, leaving 4 bases not matched to a gene. The CDR3 has 14 amino acids. The V gene's germline CDR1 is SGHRS and CDR2 YFSETQ. The DNA of the CDR3 is TGCGCCAGCAGCTTGGCCGGGACAGGCGACGAGCAGTACTTC. Translating it yields CASSLAGTGDEQYF.

In its sample, this clone was seen once. The chain couples TRBV6-1 to TRBJ1-5; 7 bases match TRBD1. Unmatched junction bases numbered 12, after V lost 0 bases and J lost 7 bases. CDR3 length equals 17 residues. Per germline, CDR1 MNHNS and CDR2 SASEGT. CDR3 in DNA: TGTGCCAGCAGTGAAGCGCCTTCTGACAGGGCAGGGCAGCCCCAGCATTTT. Translated: CASSEAPSDRAGQPQHF.

J is TRBJ1-2 and V is TRBV5-1, with 9 positions matching TRBD1. Trimming at V came to 4 bases and at J to 5 bases, leaving 3 bases not matched to a gene. CDR1 is SGHRS and CDR2 is YFSETQ in the germline V gene. CDR3 size: 13 residues. The CDR3 reads CASSPGTGYGYTF. CDR3 coding DNA: TGCGCCAGCAGCCCCGGGACAGGGTATGGCTACACCTTC.

The chain links TRBV2 to TRBJ1-2; a weak D match, TRBD1 (5 bases). Trimming stripped 8 bases from V and 5 bases from J, with 12 bases between. CDR3 length equals 12 residues. Per germline, CDR1 SNHLY and CDR2 FYNNEI. CDR3 sequence: CASRPQEYGYTF. CDR3 in DNA: TGTGCCAGCCGCCCACAGGAATATGGCTACACCTTC. The whole variable domain, remainder taken from reference TRBV2 and TRBJ1-2, is EPEVTQTPSHQVTQMGQEVILRCVPISNHLYFYWYRQILGQKVEFLVSFYNNEISEKSEIFDDQFSVERPDGSNFTLKIRSTKLEDSAMYFCASRPQEYGYTFGSGTRLTVV.

The CDR3 spells CASSPPTSGILYEQYF. In nucleotides, the CDR3 is TGTGCCAGCAGTCCACCGACTAGCGGGATCCTCTACGAGCAGTACTTC. The chain recombines TRBV28 with TRBJ2-7; 11 nucleotides align to TRBD2. V lost 5 bases and J lost 3; bases outside the gene matches: 9. Looked up from germline, CDR1 is MDHEN and CDR2 is SYDVKM. The CDR3 covers 16 residues.

Of note for this clone: A read error may produce the germline difference seen at one junction end. V usage is TRBV18 and J usage is TRBJ2-1; tentatively, D is TRBD1 (6 bases). The CDR3 covers 16 residues. The V gene's germline CDR1 is KGHSH and CDR2 LQKENI. The CDR3 sequence is CASSRTVGTQYNERFF. The CDR3 DNA follows: TGTGCCAGCTCGCGTACCGTCGGGACACAATACAATGAGCGGTTCTTC.

The V gene is TRBV4-1, the J gene TRBJ1-2, with 9 bases matching TRBD1. The CDR3 covers 15 residues. CDR1 and CDR2 (germline): MGHRA, YSYEKL. V was clipped by 4 bases and J by 3 bases; unmatched bases: 6. The CDR3 region has the DNA TGCGCCAGCAGCCCGGGACAGGGAAGCTACTATGGCTACACCTTC. This sequence encodes CASSPGQGSYYGYTF.

This clone was observed a few times. V is TRBV25-1 and J is TRBJ1-5; D gene ambiguous. The CDR3 has 13 residues. Between the trimmed V and J ends, which lost 6 bases and 4 bases, there was a span of 10 bases. CDR1 is MGHDK, CDR2 SYGVNS, per germline. This chain's CDR3 is CASRGLSNQPQHF. The CDR3 region has the DNA TGTGCCAGCAGAGGACTTTCTAATCAGCCCCAGCATTTT.

V is TRBV6-1 and J is TRBJ2-7; perhaps TRBD2 as D (6 bases). The CDR3 contains 14 residues. Germline CDR1 is MNHNS and CDR2 is SASEGT. V lost 3 bases, J lost 3 bases, and 12 bases lay in between. The CDR3 sequence: CASSEDRGNYEQYF. CDR3 coding DNA: TGTGCCAGCAGTGAGGATCGGGGGAACTACGAGCAGTACTTC.

This chain links TRBV10-2 with TRBJ2-5, with 10 positions matching TRBD1. The J segment lost 5 bases and the V segment lost 7 bases, leaving 13 bases of the junction unmatched. There are 16 residues in the CDR3. Germline CDR1 reads WSHSY; CDR2 reads SAAADI. The CDR3 sequence: CASTQHSGTGVETQYF. The CDR3 nucleotides read TGCGCCAGCACCCAACATTCCGGGACAGGGGTGGAGACCCAGTACTTC.

The CDR3 region has the DNA TGTGCCACCAGCAGAGATTTCGCGGGGGGGCCAGATACGCAGTATTTT. It specifies CATSRDFAGGPDTQYF. The chain employs TRBV15 and TRBJ2-3; 9 bases match TRBD2. CDR3 size: 16 residues. With 0 bases clipped from V and 4 bases from J, the junction kept 5 bases outside the gene matches. Germline V gene data show CDR1 as LNHNV and CDR2 as YYDKDF (reference sequence).

The chain has TRBV28 and TRBJ2-7; perhaps TRBD2 as D (7 bases). From germline, CDR1 is MDHEN and CDR2 SYDVKM. The length of the CDR3 is 17 residues. V lost 4 bases and J lost 5, with 24 bases in between. The CDR3 sequence is CASSSEGERGAYNEQYF. In DNA, the CDR3 is TGTGCCAGCAGTTCGGAGGGGGAACGGGGGGCATATAACGAGCAGTACTTC.

The chain employs TRBV11-2 and TRBJ2-3, with D perhaps TRBD2 (5 bases). This CDR3 contains 16 residues. CDR1 and CDR2 from the germline V gene are SGHAT and FQNNGV. Trimming shortened V by 1 base and J by 2 bases, and 13 bases separated the two germline ends. CDR3 in DNA: TGTGCCAGCAGCTTAGGGGCTAGCAAGACCACAGATACGCAGTATTTT. Its protein is CASSLGASKTTDTQYF. Looking up the rest from reference TRBV11-2 and TRBJ2-3 gives the full variable domain: EAGVAQSPRYKIIEKRQSVAFWCNPISGHATLYWYQQILGQGPKLLIQFQNNGVVDDSQLPKDRFSAERLKGVDSTLKIQPAKLEDSAVYLCASSLGASKTTDTQYFGPGTRLTVL.

This chain uses TRBV7-3 with TRBJ1-5, with D uncertain. V was cut by 4 bases and J by 5 bases, with 9 bases left in between. CDR1 SGHTA and CDR2 FQGTGA come from the germline V gene. The CDR3 is 13 amino acids. CDR3 coding DNA: TGTGCCAGCAGCTCAAGGGAGGATCAGCCCCAGCATTTT. Its translation: CASSSREDQPQHF.

The gene calls are TRBV5-4 and TRBJ2-7; 8 nucleotides align to TRBD2. V shed 4 bases, J shed 6 bases, and the junction held 9 bases outside the gene matches. Looked up from germline, CDR1 is SGHNT and CDR2 is YYREEE (reference sequence). The CDR3 is 14 amino acids. The DNA for the CDR3 is TGTGCCAGCAGCCCGGGGGGGCAGGCTCCCGAGCAGTACTTC. Residues: CASSPGGQAPEQYF.